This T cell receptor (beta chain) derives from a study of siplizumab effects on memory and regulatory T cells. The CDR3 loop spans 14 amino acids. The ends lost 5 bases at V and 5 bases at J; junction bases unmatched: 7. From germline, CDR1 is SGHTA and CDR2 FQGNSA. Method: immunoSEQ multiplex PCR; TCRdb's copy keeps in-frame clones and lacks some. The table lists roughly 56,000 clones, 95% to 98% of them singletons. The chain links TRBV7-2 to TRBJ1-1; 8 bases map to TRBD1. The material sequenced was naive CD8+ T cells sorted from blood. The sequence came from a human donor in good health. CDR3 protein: CASSPGQGITEAFF. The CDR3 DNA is TGTGCCAGCAGCCCAGGACAGGGAATAACTGAAGCTTTCTTT.